The next 26 T cell receptor beta chains were all read from a single sample in a study of cytomegalovirus exposure and HLA in healthy donors. The PCR was carried out with 60 Vbeta primers and 13 Jbeta primers. Produced via immunoSEQ multiplex PCR; TCRdb's table is partial and in-frame only. The sample holds about 63,000 clones, over 60% seen once. Specimen: PBMCs. These receptors came from a man aged 45-65 years in good health and CMV-seropositive.

The chain is built from TRBV13 and TRBJ2-1; D gene uncertain. Per germline, CDR1 PRHDT and CDR2 FYEKMQ (reference sequence). The CDR3 extends over 15 amino acids. Between the trimmed V and J ends, which lost 5 bases and 5 bases, there was a span of 16 bases. Written as DNA, the CDR3 is TGTGCCAGCAGCCACTCCGAGACTGGAAACAATGAGCAGTTCTTC. Amino acid sequence: CASSHSETGNNEQFF.

This chain links TRBV30 with TRBJ2-7; a weak D match, TRBD1 (6 bases). Per germline, CDR1 GTSNPN and CDR2 SVGIG (reference sequence). V dropped 0 bases and J dropped 5 bases, with 14 bases sitting between them. The CDR3 extends over 14 amino acids. The chain's CDR3 is CAWSVITGKDEQYF. DNA of the CDR3: TGTGCCTGGAGTGTAATTACAGGGAAGGACGAGCAGTACTTC.

The chain carries TRBV2 and TRBJ2-4; 9 positions agree with TRBD1. The CDR3 length is 15 residues. V gave up 3 bases and J gave up 8 bases; unmatched junction bases: 8. CDR1 SNHLY and CDR2 FYNNEI come from the germline V gene. The CDR3 region is CASSDLGQGQDIQYF. The CDR3 DNA reads TGTGCCAGCAGTGATCTCGGACAGGGGCAGGACATTCAGTACTTC.

The chain links TRBV27 to TRBJ2-7; D may be TRBD2 (5 bases). Germline lookup yields CDR1 MNHEY and CDR2 SMNVEV (reference sequence). The V end was cut by 4 bases, the J end by 5 bases, with 15 bases between. This CDR3 is 14 amino acids long. DNA of the CDR3: TGTGCCAGCAGTTATTCCGGGGTTACCCACGAGCAGTACTTC. Its protein is CASSYSGVTHEQYF.

The chain is built from TRBV28 and TRBJ2-1, with 9 nucleotides matching TRBD2. This CDR3 region has 16 residues. Germline assignment: CDR1 MDHEN and CDR2 SYDVKM. After removal of 5 bases from V and 3 bases from J, the junction contained 8 bases not matched to a gene. CDR3 protein: CASSARVTSGYNEQFF. CDR3 nucleotides: TGTGCCAGCAGTGCACGAGTGACTAGCGGCTACAATGAGCAGTTCTTC.

The chain combines TRBV4-2 with TRBJ2-2; 7 bases are shared with TRBD2. Germline-derived CDR1 and CDR2 are LGHNA and YNFKEQ. The CDR3 totals 17 residues. J lost 1 base, V lost 0 bases, and 5 bases had no gene match. DNA of the CDR3: TGTGCCAGCAGCCAAGAACCCCAGCGGGGGAACACCGGGGAGCTGTTTTTT. It yields the protein CASSQEPQRGNTGELFF.

The J gene is TRBJ2-3, the V gene TRBV4-1, with TRBD1 identical over 7 bases. The CDR3 extends over 15 amino acids. Germline V gene lookup returns CDR1 MGHRA and CDR2 YSYEKL. With 1 base clipped from V and 6 bases from J, the junction kept 7 bases outside the gene matches. CDR3 coding DNA: TGCGCCAGCAGCCAAGGTGGACAGGTGGGGGATACGCAGTATTTT. Encoded protein: CASSQGGQVGDTQYF.

Written as DNA, the CDR3 is TGTGCCAGCTCACCCCGCGGGGGGGGGCGAGATGGCTACACCTTC. Translating it yields CASSPRGGGRDGYTF. The J gene is TRBJ1-2, the V gene TRBV18; D is possibly TRBD1 (6 bases). This CDR3 region has 15 residues. The germline V gene has CDR1 KGHSH and CDR2 LQKENI. Trimming removed 3 bases at V and 6 bases at J, with 17 bases between.

The V gene is TRBV5-1, the J gene TRBJ2-3, with D possibly matching TRBD1 (6 bases). The CDR3 length is 15 residues. Trimming stripped 0 bases from V and 1 base from J, with 9 bases between. Germline V gives CDR1 SGHRS, CDR2 YFSETQ. The CDR3 reads CASSLAGARTDTQYF. The CDR3, as DNA: TGCGCCAGCAGCTTGGCAGGGGCCCGCACAGATACGCAGTATTTT.

This chain uses TRBV9 with TRBJ2-1; unclear D gene. The germline V gene has CDR1 SGDLS and CDR2 YYNGEE. This CDR3 has 14 amino acids. V was trimmed by 4 bases and J by 5 bases, leaving 13 bases between them. The CDR3 region is CASSSWSTNNEQFF. As DNA, the CDR3 is TGTGCCAGCAGCTCCTGGTCTACTAACAATGAGCAGTTCTTC.

The chain is built from TRBV9 and TRBJ2-1; 14 bases are shared with TRBD2. The J segment lost 16 bases and the V segment lost 5 bases, leaving 17 bases of the junction unmatched. This CDR3 is built from 16 residues. The germline gives CDR1 SGDLS, CDR2 YYNGEE. The CDR3 here is CASSRRSGLAGEGSFF. The CDR3 bases are TGTGCCAGCAGTCGTAGGTCGGGACTAGCGGGAGAGGGTTCATTCTTC.

V is TRBV7-8 and J is TRBJ1-5; 7 nucleotides match TRBD1. The CDR3 totals 15 residues. The trim removed 5 bases at V and 6 bases at J, leaving 10 bases unmatched. Germline values: CDR1 SGHVS, CDR2 FQNEAQ. CDR3 residues: CASSIDRVWGQPQHF. The CDR3, as DNA: TGTGCCAGCAGCATTGACAGGGTATGGGGTCAGCCCCAGCATTTT.

This chain uses TRBV7-3 with TRBJ1-1; D unresolved. This CDR3 contains 15 residues. Between the trimmed V and J ends, which lost 2 bases and 5 bases, there was a span of 15 bases. Germline V gene lookup returns CDR1 SGHTA and CDR2 FQGTGA. The DNA for the CDR3 is TGTGCCAGCAGCTTATGGGCCGGCGGGGAAACTGAAGCTTTCTTT. Protein product: CASSLWAGGETEAFF.

V and J are TRBV19 and TRBJ1-1, with 7 bases lining up with TRBD1. CDR3 length: 13 amino acids. Germline loops: CDR1 LNHDA, CDR2 SQIVND (reference sequence). With 5 bases clipped from V and 12 bases from J, the junction kept 12 bases outside the gene matches. The CDR3, as DNA: TGTGCCAGTAGTCCTACAGGGGCTAGAGTAACTTTCTTT. Translating gives CASSPTGARVTFF.

With respect to this clone: Mismatch with germline at one junction end may stem from a read error. The gene calls are TRBV5-1 and TRBJ2-1; D possibly corresponds to TRBD2 (5 bases). CDR1 is SGHRS, CDR2 YFSETQ, per germline. The CDR3 has 15 residues. This CDR3 reads CASSLELGSCNEQFF. DNA of the CDR3: TGCGCCAGCAGCTTGGAACTAGGCTCCTGCAATGAGCAGTTCTTC.

The V call is TRBV2, the J call TRBJ2-1; D gene unclear. The CDR3 covers 16 residues. The germline CDR1 and CDR2 sequences are SNHLY and FYNNEI. Trimming shortened V by 8 bases and J by 3 bases, and 20 bases separated the two germline ends. CDR3 sequence: CASSTTTPLDYNEQFF. In nucleotides, the CDR3 is TGTGCCAGCTCTACCACGACACCACTCGACTACAATGAGCAGTTCTTC. The full variable domain, in which reference TRBV2 and TRBJ2-1 provide the parts outside the CDR3, is EPEVTQTPSHQVTQMGQEVILRCVPISNHLYFYWYRQILGQKVEFLVSFYNNEISEKSEIFDDQFSVERPDGSNFTLKIRSTKLEDSAMYFCASSTTTPLDYNEQFFGPGTRLTVL.

The CDR3 coding sequence is TGTGCCAGCAGCGCAGGGACTAGCGGGGGATATGAGCAGTTCTTC. This sequence encodes CASSAGTSGGYEQFF. The J gene is TRBJ2-1, the V gene TRBV7-7, with 14 bases aligning to TRBD2. The germline CDR1 and CDR2 sequences are SSHAT and FNYEAQ (reference sequence). J gave up 8 bases and V 5 bases, and 5 bases lay outside the gene matches. This CDR3 contains 15 residues.

The chain recombines TRBV10-3 with TRBJ1-4; D possibly corresponds to TRBD1 (6 bases). V gave up 2 bases and J gave up 5 bases, with 12 bases separating them. The CDR3 contains 15 residues. Germline lookup yields CDR1 ENHRY and CDR2 SYGVKD. This CDR3 is CAISESGGLNEKLFF. For the CDR3, the DNA is TGTGCCATCAGTGAGAGCGGGGGGCTGAATGAAAAACTGTTTTTT.

J is TRBJ2-1 and V is TRBV9, with a possible D match to TRBD2 (6 bases). The CDR3 extends over 13 amino acids. From germline, CDR1 is SGDLS and CDR2 YYNGEE. V lost 3 bases and J lost 10, with 14 bases in between. CDR3: CASSGRLVPEQFF. The CDR3 DNA follows: TGTGCCAGCAGCGGTAGACTAGTGCCAGAGCAGTTCTTC.

This clone was seen more than once but under ten times. The chain uses TRBV7-2 and TRBJ2-7; D is possibly TRBD2 (5 bases). CDR3 length: 14 amino acids. The V gene's germline CDR1 is SGHTA and CDR2 FQGNSA. Trimming took 2 bases from V and 4 from J, leaving 12 bases between them. Here the CDR3 DNA reads TGTGCCAGCAGCTTATCCAGCGGAGGTTACGAGCAGTACTTC. As protein: CASSLSSGGYEQYF.

There are a few counts of this clone. This rearrangement joins TRBV5-8 to TRBJ2-1; 7 bases align to TRBD2. This CDR3 contains 15 residues. Trimming took 1 base from V and 2 from J; bases not matched to a gene: 3. Germline CDR1 reads SGHTS; CDR2 reads YDEGEE. The CDR3 bases are TGTGCCAGCAGCTTGTCGGGGGGTCCCTACAATGAGCAGTTCTTC. Encoded protein: CASSLSGGPYNEQFF.

The chain combines TRBV10-3 with TRBJ1-4, with 10 positions matching TRBD1. Losses at the gene ends were 8 bases for V and 7 bases for J; bases not matched to a gene: 4. The CDR3 runs 13 residues. Germline-derived CDR1 and CDR2 are ENHRY and SYGVKD. The CDR3 reads CAIRGDRGEKLFF. CDR3 in DNA: TGTGCCATCCGGGGGGACAGGGGTGAAAAACTGTTTTTT.

The J gene is TRBJ1-1, the V gene TRBV7-9; TRBD1 might be the D (5 bases). The CDR3 totals 11 residues. With 5 bases removed from V and 11 bases from J, the gap between germline ends came to 12 bases. CDR1 SEHNR and CDR2 FQNEAQ come from the germline V gene (reference sequence). DNA of the CDR3: TGTGCCAGCAGCCCTGCGGGGGTCGCTTTCTTT. Translating gives CASSPAGVAFF.

This clone was picked up one time. The chain recombines TRBV9 with TRBJ2-1, with 9 bases lining up with TRBD2. The CDR3 sequence is 16 residues long. CDR1 is SGDLS, CDR2 YYNGEE, per germline. V lost 4 bases, J lost 8 bases, and 13 bases stayed unmatched. CDR3 coding DNA: TGTGCCAGCAGCTTAGGGCGGGGGGGCCTTTGGTATGAGCAGTTCTTC. This sequence encodes CASSLGRGGLWYEQFF. The full variable domain, completed using reference TRBV9 and TRBJ2-1, is DSGVTQTPKHLITATGQRVTLRCSPRSGDLSVYWYQQSLDQGLQFLIQYYNGEERAKGNILERFSAQQFPDLHSELNLSSLELGDSALYFCASSLGRGGLWYEQFFGPGTRLTVL.

The chain carries TRBV7-8 and TRBJ1-5, with a possible D match to TRBD1 (6 bases). CDR3 size: 17 residues. Germline V lookup: CDR1 SGHVS, CDR2 FQNEAQ. V was pared by 0 bases and J by 0 bases, with 12 bases between. CDR3 amino acids: CASSLALRGASNQPQHF. The CDR3 DNA sequence: TGTGCCAGCAGCTTAGCGCTTCGGGGGGCTAGCAATCAGCCCCAGCATTTT.

A single count supports this clone. The V gene is TRBV7-9, the J gene TRBJ1-1, with a tentative D call TRBD1 (6 bases). Looked up from germline, CDR1 is SEHNR and CDR2 is FQNEAQ (reference sequence). Trimming removed 4 bases at V and 4 bases at J, with 16 bases between. This CDR3 spans 15 amino acids. This CDR3 reads CASSSREGVSTEAFF. The CDR3, as DNA: TGTGCCAGCAGCTCCCGGGAGGGGGTGAGCACTGAAGCTTTCTTT.